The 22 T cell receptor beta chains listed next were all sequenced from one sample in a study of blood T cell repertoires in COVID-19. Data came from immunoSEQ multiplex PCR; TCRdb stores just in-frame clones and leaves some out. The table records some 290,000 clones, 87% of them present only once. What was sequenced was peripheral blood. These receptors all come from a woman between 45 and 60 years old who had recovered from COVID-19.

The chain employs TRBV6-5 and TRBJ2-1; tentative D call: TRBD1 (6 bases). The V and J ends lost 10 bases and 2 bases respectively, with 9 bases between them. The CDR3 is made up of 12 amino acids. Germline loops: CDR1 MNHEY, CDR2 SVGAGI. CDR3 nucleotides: TGTGCCATCAGGACAGCCTACAATGAGCAGTTCTTC. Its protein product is CAIRTAYNEQFF.

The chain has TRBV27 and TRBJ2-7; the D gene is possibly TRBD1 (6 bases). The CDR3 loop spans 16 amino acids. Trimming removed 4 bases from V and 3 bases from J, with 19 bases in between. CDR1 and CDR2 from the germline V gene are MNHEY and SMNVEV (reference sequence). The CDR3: CASSSITGTTRYEQYF. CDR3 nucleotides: TGTGCCAGCAGTTCAATCACCGGGACAACCCGCTACGAGCAGTACTTC.

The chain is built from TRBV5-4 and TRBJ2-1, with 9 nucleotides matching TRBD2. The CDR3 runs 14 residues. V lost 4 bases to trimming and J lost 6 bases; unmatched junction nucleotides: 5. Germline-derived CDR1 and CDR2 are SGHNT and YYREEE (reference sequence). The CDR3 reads CASSRTSDVNEQFF. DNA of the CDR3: TGTGCCAGCAGCCGGACTAGCGACGTCAATGAGCAGTTCTTC.

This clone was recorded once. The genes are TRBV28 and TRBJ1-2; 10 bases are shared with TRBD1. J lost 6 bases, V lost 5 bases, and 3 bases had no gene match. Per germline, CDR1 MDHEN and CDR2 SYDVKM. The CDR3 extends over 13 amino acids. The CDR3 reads CASSNDRGHGYTF. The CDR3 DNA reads TGTGCCAGCAGTAACGACAGGGGGCATGGCTACACCTTC.

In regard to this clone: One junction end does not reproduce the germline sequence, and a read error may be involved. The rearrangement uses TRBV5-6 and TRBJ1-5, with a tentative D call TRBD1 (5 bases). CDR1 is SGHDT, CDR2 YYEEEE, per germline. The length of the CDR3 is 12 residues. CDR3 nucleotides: TGTGCCAGCAGCAGGGGCAATCAGCTCCAGCATTTT. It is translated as CASSRGNQLQHF.

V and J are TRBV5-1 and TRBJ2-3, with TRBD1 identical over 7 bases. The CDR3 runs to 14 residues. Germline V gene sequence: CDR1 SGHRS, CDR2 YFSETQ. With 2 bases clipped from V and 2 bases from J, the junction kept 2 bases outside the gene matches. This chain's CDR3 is CASSFDRVTDTQYF. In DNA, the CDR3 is TGCGCCAGCAGCTTCGACAGGGTCACAGATACGCAGTATTTT.

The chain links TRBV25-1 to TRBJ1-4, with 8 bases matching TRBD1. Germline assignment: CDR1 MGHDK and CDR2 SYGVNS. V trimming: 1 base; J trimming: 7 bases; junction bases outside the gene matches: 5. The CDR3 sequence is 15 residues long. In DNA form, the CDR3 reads TGTGCCAGCAGTGAATCCACAGGGGGAGGTGAAAAACTGTTTTTT. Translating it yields CASSESTGGGEKLFF. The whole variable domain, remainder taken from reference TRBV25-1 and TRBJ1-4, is EADIYQTPRYLVIGTGKKITLECSQTMGHDKMYWYQQDPGMELHLIHYSYGVNSTEKGDLSSESTVSRIRTEHFPLTLESARPSHTSQYLCASSESTGGGEKLFFGSGTQLSVL.

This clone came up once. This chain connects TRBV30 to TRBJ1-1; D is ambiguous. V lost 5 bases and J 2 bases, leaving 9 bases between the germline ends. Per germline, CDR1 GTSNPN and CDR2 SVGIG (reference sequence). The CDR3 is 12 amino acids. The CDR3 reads CAWLSENTEAFF. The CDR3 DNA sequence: TGTGCCTGGTTATCAGAAAACACTGAAGCTTTCTTT.

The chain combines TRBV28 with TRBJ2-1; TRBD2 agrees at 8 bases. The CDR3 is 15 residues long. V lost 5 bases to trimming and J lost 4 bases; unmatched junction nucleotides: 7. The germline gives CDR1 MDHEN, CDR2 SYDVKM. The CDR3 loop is CASSATSALYNEQFF. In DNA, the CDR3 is TGTGCCAGCAGTGCGACTAGCGCTTTATACAATGAGCAGTTCTTC.

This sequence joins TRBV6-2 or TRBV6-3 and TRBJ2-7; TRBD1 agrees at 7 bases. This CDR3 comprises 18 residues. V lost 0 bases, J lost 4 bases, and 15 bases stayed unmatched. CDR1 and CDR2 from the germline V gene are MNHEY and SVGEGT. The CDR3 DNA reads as TGTGCCAGCAGTTACTCGATTCACGAACTGACAGGGCGGTACGAGCAGTACTTC. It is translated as CASSYSIHELTGRYEQYF.

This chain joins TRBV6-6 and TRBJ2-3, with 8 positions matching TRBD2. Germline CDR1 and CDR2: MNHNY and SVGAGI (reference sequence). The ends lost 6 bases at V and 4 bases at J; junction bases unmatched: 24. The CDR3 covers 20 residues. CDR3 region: CASSYPRLASGPRRSDTQYF. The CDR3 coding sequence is TGTGCCAGCAGCTATCCGCGATTGGCTAGCGGGCCACGAAGATCAGATACGCAGTATTTT.

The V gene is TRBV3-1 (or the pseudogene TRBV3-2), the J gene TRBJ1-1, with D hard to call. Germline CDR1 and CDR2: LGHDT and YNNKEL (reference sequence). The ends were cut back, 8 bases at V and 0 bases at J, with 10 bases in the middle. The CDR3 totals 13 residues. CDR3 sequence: CASHPRLNTEAFF. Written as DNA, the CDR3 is TGTGCCAGCCACCCCAGGTTGAACACTGAAGCTTTCTTT.

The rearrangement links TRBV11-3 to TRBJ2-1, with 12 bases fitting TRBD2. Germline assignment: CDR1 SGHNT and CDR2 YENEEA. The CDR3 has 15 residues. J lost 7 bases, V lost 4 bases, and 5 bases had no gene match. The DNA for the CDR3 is TGTGCCAGCAGCTCCCCTAGCGGGAGGGGGAATGAGCAGTTCTTC. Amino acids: CASSSPSGRGNEQFF.

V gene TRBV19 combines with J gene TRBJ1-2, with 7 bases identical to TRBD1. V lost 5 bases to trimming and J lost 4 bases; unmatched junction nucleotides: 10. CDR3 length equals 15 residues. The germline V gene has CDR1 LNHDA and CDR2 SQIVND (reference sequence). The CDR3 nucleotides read TGTGCCAGTAGTGGGCAAAGGGGACAGACCTATGGCTACACCTTC. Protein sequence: CASSGQRGQTYGYTF.

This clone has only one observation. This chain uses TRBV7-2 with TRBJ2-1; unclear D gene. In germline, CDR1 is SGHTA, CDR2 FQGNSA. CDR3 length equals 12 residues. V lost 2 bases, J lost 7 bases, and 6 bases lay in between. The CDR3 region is CASSLIGNEQFF. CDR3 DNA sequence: TGTGCCAGCAGCTTAATCGGGAATGAGCAGTTCTTC.

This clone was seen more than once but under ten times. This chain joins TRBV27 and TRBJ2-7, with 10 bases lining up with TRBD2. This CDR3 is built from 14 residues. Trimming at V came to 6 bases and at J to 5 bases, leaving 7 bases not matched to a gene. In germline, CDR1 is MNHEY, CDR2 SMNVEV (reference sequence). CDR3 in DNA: TGTGCCAGCAGCCCTAGCGGGAGCCCCCACGAGCAGTACTTC. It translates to CASSPSGSPHEQYF.

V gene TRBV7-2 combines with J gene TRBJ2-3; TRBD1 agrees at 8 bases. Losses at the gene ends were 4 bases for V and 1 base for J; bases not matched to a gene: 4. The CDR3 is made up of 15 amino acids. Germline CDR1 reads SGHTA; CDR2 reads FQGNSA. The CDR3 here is CASSSDRVGTDTQYF. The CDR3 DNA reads TGTGCCAGCAGCTCGGACAGGGTAGGCACAGATACGCAGTATTTT.

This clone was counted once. CDR3 sequence: CASIDRGVYGYTF. The DNA of the CDR3 is TGTGCCAGCATCGACAGGGGGGTCTATGGCTACACCTTC. The genes are TRBV7-2 and TRBJ1-2; 9 bases fit TRBD1. The junction had 4 bases not matched to a gene; V was cut back by 7 bases and J by 4 bases. From germline, CDR1 is SGHTA and CDR2 FQGNSA. The CDR3 runs 13 residues.

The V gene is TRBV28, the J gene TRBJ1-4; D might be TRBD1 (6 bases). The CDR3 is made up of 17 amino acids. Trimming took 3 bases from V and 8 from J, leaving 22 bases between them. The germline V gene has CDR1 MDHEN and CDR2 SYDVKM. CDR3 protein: CASSLDRLQGGREKLFF. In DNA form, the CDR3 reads TGTGCCAGCAGTTTGGACCGTCTACAGGGCGGCAGGGAAAAACTGTTTTTT.

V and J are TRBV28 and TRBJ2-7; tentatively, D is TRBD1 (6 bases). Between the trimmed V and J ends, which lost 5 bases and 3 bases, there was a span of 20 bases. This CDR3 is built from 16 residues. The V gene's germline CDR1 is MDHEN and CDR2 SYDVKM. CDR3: CASSTTSGTTYYEQYF. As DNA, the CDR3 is TGTGCCAGCAGTACGACTTCCGGGACAACATACTACGAGCAGTACTTC.

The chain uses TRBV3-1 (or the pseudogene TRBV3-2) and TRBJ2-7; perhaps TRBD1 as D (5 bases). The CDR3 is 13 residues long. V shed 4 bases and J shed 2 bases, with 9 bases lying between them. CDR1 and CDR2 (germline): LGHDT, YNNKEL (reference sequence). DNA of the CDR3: TGTGCCAGCAGCCTACAGGTTACCTACGAGCAGTACTTC. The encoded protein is CASSLQVTYEQYF.

The CDR3 bases are TGTGCCAGCAGTAGGGGACAGGGATCGGCTCAGCCCCAGCATTTT. As protein: CASSRGQGSAQPQHF. The V and J genes are TRBV27 and TRBJ1-5, with 9 bases lining up with TRBD1. Germline CDR1 reads MNHEY; CDR2 reads SMNVEV (reference sequence). The CDR3 loop spans 15 amino acids. Losses at the gene ends were 5 bases for V and 6 bases for J; bases not matched to a gene: 8.